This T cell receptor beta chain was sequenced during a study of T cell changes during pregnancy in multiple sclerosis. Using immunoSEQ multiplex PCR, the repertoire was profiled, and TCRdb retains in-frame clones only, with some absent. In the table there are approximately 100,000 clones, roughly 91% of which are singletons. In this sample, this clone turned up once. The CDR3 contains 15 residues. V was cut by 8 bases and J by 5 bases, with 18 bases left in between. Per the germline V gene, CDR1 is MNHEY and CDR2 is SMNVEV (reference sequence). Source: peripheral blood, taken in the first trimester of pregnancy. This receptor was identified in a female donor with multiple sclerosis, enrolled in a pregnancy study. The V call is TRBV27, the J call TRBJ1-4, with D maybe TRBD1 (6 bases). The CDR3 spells CASGDQDQGNEKLFF. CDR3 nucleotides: TGTGCCAGCGGGGATCAAGATCAGGGGAATGAAAAACTGTTTTTT. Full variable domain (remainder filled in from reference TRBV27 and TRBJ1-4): EAQVTQNPRYLITVTGKKLTVTCSQNMNHEYMSWYRQDPGLGLRQIYYSMNVEVTDKGDVPEGYKVSRKEKRNFPLILESPSPNQTSLYFCASGDQDQGNEKLFFGSGTQLSVL.